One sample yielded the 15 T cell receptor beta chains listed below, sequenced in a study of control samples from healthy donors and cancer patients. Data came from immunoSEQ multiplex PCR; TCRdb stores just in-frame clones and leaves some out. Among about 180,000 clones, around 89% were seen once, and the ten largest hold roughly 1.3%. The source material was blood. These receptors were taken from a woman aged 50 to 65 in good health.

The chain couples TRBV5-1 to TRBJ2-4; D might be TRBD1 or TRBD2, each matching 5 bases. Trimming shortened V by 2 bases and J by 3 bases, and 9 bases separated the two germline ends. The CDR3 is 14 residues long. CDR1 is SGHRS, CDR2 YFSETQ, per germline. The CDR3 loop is CASSFGAGKNIQYF. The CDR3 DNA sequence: TGCGCCAGCAGCTTCGGGGCGGGCAAAAACATTCAGTACTTC.

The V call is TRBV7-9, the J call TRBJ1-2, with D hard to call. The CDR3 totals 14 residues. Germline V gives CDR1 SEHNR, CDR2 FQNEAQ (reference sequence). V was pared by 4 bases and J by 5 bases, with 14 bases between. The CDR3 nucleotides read TGTGCCAGCAGCTCTGTCTTGGCCGGTTATGGCTACACCTTC. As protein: CASSSVLAGYGYTF.

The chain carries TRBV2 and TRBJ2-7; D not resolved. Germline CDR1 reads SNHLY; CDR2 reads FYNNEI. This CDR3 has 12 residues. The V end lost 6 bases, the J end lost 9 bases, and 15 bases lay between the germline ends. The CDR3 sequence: CASSQNDLGQYF. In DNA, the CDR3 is TGTGCCAGCAGCCAAAACGACTTAGGGCAGTACTTC.

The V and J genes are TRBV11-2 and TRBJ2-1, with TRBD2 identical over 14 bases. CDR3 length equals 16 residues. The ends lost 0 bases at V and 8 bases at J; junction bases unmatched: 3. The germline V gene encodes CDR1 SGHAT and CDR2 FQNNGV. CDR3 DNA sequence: TGTGCCAGCAGCTTAGAAGGACTAGCGGGAGGTGATGAGCAGTTCTTC. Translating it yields CASSLEGLAGGDEQFF.

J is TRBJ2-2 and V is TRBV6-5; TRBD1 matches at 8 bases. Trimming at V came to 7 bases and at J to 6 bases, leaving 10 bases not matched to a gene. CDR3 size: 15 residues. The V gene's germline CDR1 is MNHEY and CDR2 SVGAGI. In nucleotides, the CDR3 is TGTGCCAGCAATCCATATACAGGGGGGCCCGGGGAGCTGTTTTTT. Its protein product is CASNPYTGGPGELFF.

This CDR3 reads CASSLRTLYNTGELFF. The CDR3, as DNA: TGTGCCAGCAGTTTACGCACTCTCTATAACACCGGGGAGCTGTTTTTT. This chain links TRBV28 with TRBJ2-2; D is unresolved. The CDR3 is made up of 16 amino acids. Germline V gene sequence: CDR1 MDHEN, CDR2 SYDVKM. V was pared by 2 bases and J by 2 bases, with 12 bases between.

The CDR3 loop is CASSQGEATYNEQFF. Here the CDR3 DNA reads TGCGCCAGCAGCCAAGGGGAGGCAACCTACAATGAGCAGTTCTTC. The V gene is TRBV4-1, the J gene TRBJ2-1; possibly TRBD2 for D (6 bases). The CDR3 loop spans 15 amino acids. Germline V gene sequence: CDR1 MGHRA, CDR2 YSYEKL. Trimming took off 1 base at V and 2 bases at J, with 9 bases between the two ends.

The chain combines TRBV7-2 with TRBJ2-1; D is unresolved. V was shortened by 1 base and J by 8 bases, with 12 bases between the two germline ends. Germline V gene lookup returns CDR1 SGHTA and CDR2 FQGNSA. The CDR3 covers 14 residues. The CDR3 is CASSLVGMSHEQFF. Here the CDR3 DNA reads TGTGCCAGCAGCTTAGTAGGAATGAGCCATGAGCAGTTCTTC. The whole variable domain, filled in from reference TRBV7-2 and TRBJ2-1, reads GAGVSQSPSNKVTEKGKDVELRCDPISGHTALYWYRQSLGQGLEFLIYFQGNSAPDKSGLPSDRFSAERTGGSVSTLTIQRTQQEDSAVYLCASSLVGMSHEQFFGPGTRLTVL.

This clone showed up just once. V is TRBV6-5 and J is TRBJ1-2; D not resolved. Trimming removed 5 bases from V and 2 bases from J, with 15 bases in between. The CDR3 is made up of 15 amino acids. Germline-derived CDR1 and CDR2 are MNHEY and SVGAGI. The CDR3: CASSQILGENYGYTF. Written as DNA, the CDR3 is TGTGCCAGCAGTCAAATCCTAGGAGAGAACTATGGCTACACCTTC.

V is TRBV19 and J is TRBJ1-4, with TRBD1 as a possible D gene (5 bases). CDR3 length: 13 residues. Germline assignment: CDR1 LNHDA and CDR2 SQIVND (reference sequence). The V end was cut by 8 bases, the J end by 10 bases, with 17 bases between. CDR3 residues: CASGALGGGKLFF. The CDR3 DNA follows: TGTGCCAGTGGGGCTTTGGGCGGGGGAAAACTGTTTTTT.

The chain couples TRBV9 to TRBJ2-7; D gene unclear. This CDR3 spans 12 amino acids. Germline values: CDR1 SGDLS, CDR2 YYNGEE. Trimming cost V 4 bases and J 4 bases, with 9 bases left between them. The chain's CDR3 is CASSSTAYEQYF. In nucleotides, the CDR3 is TGTGCCAGCAGCTCGACTGCTTACGAGCAGTACTTC. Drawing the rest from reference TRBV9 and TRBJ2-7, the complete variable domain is DSGVTQTPKHLITATGQRVTLRCSPRSGDLSVYWYQQSLDQGLQFLIQYYNGEERAKGNILERFSAQQFPDLHSELNLSSLELGDSALYFCASSSTAYEQYFGPGTRLTVT.

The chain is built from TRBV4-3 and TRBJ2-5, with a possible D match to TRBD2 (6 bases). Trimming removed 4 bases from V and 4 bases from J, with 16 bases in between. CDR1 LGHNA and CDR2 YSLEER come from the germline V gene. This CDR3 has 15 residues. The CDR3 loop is CASSPGLPVGETQYF. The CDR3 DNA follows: TGCGCCAGCAGCCCGGGACTTCCCGTGGGAGAGACCCAGTACTTC.

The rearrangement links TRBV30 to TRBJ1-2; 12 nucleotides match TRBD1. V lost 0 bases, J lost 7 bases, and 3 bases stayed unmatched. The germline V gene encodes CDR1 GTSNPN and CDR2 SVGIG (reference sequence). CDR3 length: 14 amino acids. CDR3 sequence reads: CAWSVWDRGPGYTF. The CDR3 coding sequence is TGTGCCTGGAGTGTATGGGACAGGGGGCCTGGCTACACCTTC.

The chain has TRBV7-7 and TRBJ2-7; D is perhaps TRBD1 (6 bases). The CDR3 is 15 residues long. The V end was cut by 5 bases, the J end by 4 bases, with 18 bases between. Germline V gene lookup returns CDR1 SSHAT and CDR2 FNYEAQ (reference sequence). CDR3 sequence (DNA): TGTGCCAGCAGCCCGCTCAGGGACACCATTTACGAGCAGTACTTC. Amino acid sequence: CASSPLRDTIYEQYF. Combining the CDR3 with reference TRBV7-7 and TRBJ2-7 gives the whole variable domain GAGVSQSPRYKVTKRGQDVTLRCDPISSHATLYWYQQALGQGPEFLTYFNYEAQPDKSGLPSDRFSAERPEGSISTLTIQRTEQRDSAMYRCASSPLRDTIYEQYFGPGTRLTVT.

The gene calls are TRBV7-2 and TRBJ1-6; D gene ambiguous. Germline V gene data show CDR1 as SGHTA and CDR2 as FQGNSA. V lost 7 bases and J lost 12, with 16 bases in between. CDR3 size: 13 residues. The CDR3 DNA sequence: TGTGCCAGCACCTCAAACTCGAAAATACCCCTCCACTTT. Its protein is CASTSNSKIPLHF.